This entry is about one T cell receptor beta chain. The sample is drawn from a study of blood T cell repertoires in COVID-19. Generated by immunoSEQ multiplex PCR, the TCRdb table keeps only in-frame clones and is missing some. The sample holds 200,000 to 250,000 clones, roughly 80% seen once. Sequencing input: peripheral blood. This receptor was obtained from a woman of 80 years or more with COVID-19, enrolled during active disease.

CDR3 nucleotides: TGTGCCAGCAGCCAAGATCAGACAGCCTATGGCTACACCTTC. It translates to CASSQDQTAYGYTF. This chain connects TRBV3-1 (or the pseudogene TRBV3-2) to TRBJ1-2; D is possibly TRBD1 (5 bases). The V end was cut by 0 bases, the J end by 4 bases, with 9 bases between. This CDR3 spans 14 amino acids. CDR1 and CDR2 (germline): LGHDT, YNNKEL (reference sequence).